This record concerns one TCR beta chain sequence. All enrollees were roughly 18 to 100 years old and from about 25 US areas. In assigning cohorts, the study relied on participant-reported clinical history. Each recovered donor of Cohort 3 presented with two negative PCRs, clearance, or symptom resolution. The source of the sample is a study of blood T cell repertoires in COVID-19. The V gene's germline CDR1 is LGHDT and CDR2 YNNKEL (reference sequence). CDR3 length equals 12 residues. Trimming shortened V by 2 bases and J by 12 bases, and 10 bases separated the two germline ends. As handled by the study authors: For nucleated cells, counts were estimated from reference gene primer amplification. The repertoire was sequenced with immunoSEQ multiplex PCR; TCRdb's copy has only in-frame clones and lacks some. V, J and clone size derive from that table, while D and trimming were established from the DNA sequence. The table lists roughly 400,000 clones, roughly 89% of them singletons.

This clonotype was obtained from a woman in her thirties who had recovered from COVID-19. The chain joins TRBV3-1 (or the pseudogene TRBV3-2) to TRBJ1-4, with D tentatively TRBD1 (5 bases). Sequenced input: PBMCs or T cells enriched from blood (not recorded which). CDR3 region: CASSQPGGELFF. CDR3 DNA: TGTGCCAGCAGCCAACCCGGGGGGGAACTGTTTTTT.